Listed here are 14 T cell receptor beta chains from one sample, sequenced in a study of blood T cell repertoires in COVID-19. The protocol was immunoSEQ multiplex PCR, while the TCRdb copy is restricted to in-frame clones and leaves out a portion. The data hold some 190,000 clones, with around 85% observed a single time. Sequencing was performed on peripheral blood. The receptor set was obtained from a woman in her sixties or seventies with acute or convalescent COVID-19.

The CDR3 here is CAWSGHYEQYF. As DNA, the CDR3 is TGTGCCTGGAGTGGGCACTACGAGCAGTACTTC. The genes are TRBV30 and TRBJ2-7; D is uncertain. Germline assignment: CDR1 GTSNPN and CDR2 SVGIG (reference sequence). V gave up 1 base and J gave up 3 bases, with 4 bases separating them. CDR3 length equals 11 residues.

This clone was seen a handful of times. A junction boundary mismatches the germline segment, possibly from a read error. J is TRBJ2-3 and V is TRBV7-7, with D unresolved. Germline V gene data show CDR1 as SSHAT and CDR2 as FNYEAQ (reference sequence). The CDR3 consists of 14 residues. As DNA, the CDR3 is TGTGCTAGCAGCTTAGCTCTCAGCACAGATACGCAGTATTTT. Its translation is CASSLALSTDTQYF.

V is TRBV15 and J is TRBJ1-5, with D possibly matching TRBD1 (5 bases). Germline V gene data show CDR1 as LNHNV and CDR2 as YYDKDF (reference sequence). The V and J ends lost 1 base and 4 bases respectively, with 11 bases between them. This CDR3 has 15 amino acids. CDR3 amino acids: CATSRGGAGNQPQHF. DNA of the CDR3: TGTGCCACCAGCAGAGGCGGGGCAGGGAATCAGCCCCAGCATTTT.

This sequence joins TRBV24-1 and TRBJ1-5; no clear D. The germline V and J ends were trimmed by 4 bases and 4 bases, with 13 bases remaining between them. CDR1 and CDR2 (germline): KGHDR, SFDVKD. The length of the CDR3 is 15 residues. The CDR3 reads CATSDGIGRNQPQHF. In DNA, the CDR3 is TGTGCCACCAGTGACGGAATCGGGAGAAATCAGCCCCAGCATTTT.

V and J are TRBV3-1 (or the pseudogene TRBV3-2) and TRBJ2-6; the D gene is possibly TRBD1 (6 bases). The CDR3 runs 15 residues. The germline V gene encodes CDR1 LGHDT and CDR2 YNNKEL (reference sequence). V lost 4 bases to trimming and J lost 3 bases, with 10 bases between them. This CDR3 reads CASSPGAGGANVLTF. The DNA of the CDR3 is TGTGCCAGCAGCCCAGGGGCGGGTGGGGCCAACGTCCTGACTTTC.

In its sample, this clone was seen a few times. The chain employs TRBV5-1 and TRBJ2-7; TRBD2 matches 10 bases. The CDR3 is 16 amino acids. V lost 6 bases and J lost 7; bases outside the gene matches: 16. Germline values: CDR1 SGHRS, CDR2 YFSETQ. CDR3 nucleotides: TGCGCCAGCAAATCGGCTAGCGGGAGCCTGGGGAGGGAGCAGTACTTC. It yields the protein CASKSASGSLGREQYF. Together with reference TRBV5-1 and TRBJ2-7, the CDR3 gives the full variable domain: KAGVTQTPRYLIKTRGQQVTLSCSPISGHRSVSWYQQTPGQGLQFLFEYFSETQRNKGNFPGRFSGRQFSNSRSEMNVSTLELGDSALYLCASKSASGSLGREQYFGPGTRLTVT.

The chain uses TRBV28 and TRBJ1-2; 9 positions match TRBD1. Unmatched junction bases numbered 3, after V lost 6 bases and J lost 4 bases. The CDR3 contains 13 residues. The V gene's germline CDR1 is MDHEN and CDR2 SYDVKM. CDR3 residues: CASRSGQGYGYTF. CDR3 nucleotides: TGTGCCAGCAGATCGGGACAGGGCTATGGCTACACCTTC.

The chain has TRBV10-3 and TRBJ2-7; perhaps TRBD2 as D (5 bases). This CDR3 spans 12 amino acids. CDR1 ENHRY and CDR2 SYGVKD come from the germline V gene. Between the trimmed V and J ends, which lost 6 bases and 3 bases, there was a span of 9 bases. CDR3 sequence: CAISPGNYEQYF. The CDR3 nucleotides are TGTGCCATCAGCCCCGGGAACTACGAGCAGTACTTC.

The chain uses TRBV28 and TRBJ1-2; D possibly corresponds to TRBD1 (6 bases). Deletions cut 1 base from V and 6 bases from J, with 9 bases between. The CDR3 length is 13 residues. CDR1 is MDHEN and CDR2 is SYDVKM in the germline V gene. This CDR3 is CASSLLGDNGYTF. The CDR3 nucleotides are TGTGCCAGCAGTTTATTGGGGGACAATGGCTACACCTTC.

V is TRBV5-1 and J is TRBJ2-7; D gene unclear. Trimming stripped 3 bases from V and 0 bases from J, with 4 bases between. From germline, CDR1 is SGHRS and CDR2 YFSETQ. The CDR3 is made up of 12 amino acids. The CDR3 region has the DNA TGCGCCAGCAGCTCGAGCTCCTACGAGCAGTACTTC. It translates to CASSSSSYEQYF.

The chain recombines TRBV14 with TRBJ1-5; TRBD1 is a possible D gene (5 bases). The CDR3 has 12 residues. Germline CDR1 SGHDN, CDR2 FVKESK. The V and J ends lost 3 bases and 9 bases respectively, with 9 bases between them. DNA for the CDR3: TGTGCCAGCAGCCAGGGGAGGGGGCCCCAGCATTTT. Translated, it gives CASSQGRGPQHF.

This chain links TRBV10-3 with TRBJ1-5; D may be TRBD1 (6 bases). The germline V gene encodes CDR1 ENHRY and CDR2 SYGVKD. This CDR3 comprises 18 residues. With 11 bases removed from V and 0 bases from J, the gap between germline ends came to 26 bases. Written as DNA, the CDR3 is TGTGCCCGTACACCCCCGCGGACGACAGGTTATAGCAATCAGCCCCAGCATTTT. It encodes CARTPPRTTGYSNQPQHF.

The chain couples TRBV15 to TRBJ2-5; D gene uncertain. The V gene lost 2 bases and the J gene lost 5 bases, with 15 bases spanning the gap. The CDR3 has 15 amino acids. Per the germline V gene, CDR1 is LNHNV and CDR2 is YYDKDF (reference sequence). The CDR3 DNA reads as TGTGCCACCAGCAGAACCCCGATAGTCATGGAGACCCAGTACTTC. Protein: CATSRTPIVMETQYF.

The chain is built from TRBV9 and TRBJ2-7; 8 positions agree with TRBD2. The CDR3 spans 16 residues. Germline trimming cut 3 bases from V and 4 bases from J; bases unmatched to any gene: 12. Germline V gives CDR1 SGDLS, CDR2 YYNGEE. CDR3 in amino acids: CASSATSGTSLYEQYF. For the CDR3, the DNA is TGTGCCAGCAGCGCGACCTCCGGGACTAGTCTTTACGAGCAGTACTTC. The full variable domain, in which reference TRBV9 and TRBJ2-7 provide the parts outside the CDR3, is DSGVTQTPKHLITATGQRVTLRCSPRSGDLSVYWYQQSLDQGLQFLIQYYNGEERAKGNILERFSAQQFPDLHSELNLSSLELGDSALYFCASSATSGTSLYEQYFGPGTRLTVT.